Listed here are 32 T cell receptor beta chains from one sample, sequenced in a study of regulatory T cells in long-lasting Graves disease. Time point indicated: newly diagnosed GD, antithyroid drugs for less than 3 months. RNA extracted from PBMCs served as the sequencing template. The authors built TCR beta libraries using iRepertoire HTBI primers and Arm-PCR of CDR3 regions. TCRdb ran MiXCR on the multiplex PCR reads and lists one entry per CDR3 protein. The table records about 620,000 distinct CDR3 sequences, approximately 15% of them present only once. These same data were also listed under a study on T cells in Graves' hyperthyroidism and ophthalmopathy.

Sample: peripheral blood mononuclear cells (PBMCs), taken at new diagnosis, from a patient treated with antithyroid drugs. All receptors come from a woman aged 30 to 39 with Graves disease.

This clonotype was detected only a few times. The rearrangement uses TRBV6-1 and TRBJ2-3; D is possibly TRBD1 (5 bases). The V gene lost 11 bases and the J gene lost 4 bases, with 19 bases spanning the gap. The CDR3 runs 14 residues. CDR1 is MNHNS and CDR2 is SASEGT in the germline V gene. The CDR3 reads CAGGQGALADTQYF. Here the CDR3 DNA reads TGTGCCGGCGGCCAAGGGGCGCTTGCAGATACGCAGTATTTT.

In this sample, this clonotype turned up many times. The V and J genes are TRBV20-1 and TRBJ2-7; the D gene could be TRBD1 or TRBD2 (5 bases each). Germline assignment: CDR1 DFQATT and CDR2 SNEGSKA (reference sequence). This CDR3 has 12 residues. Trimming cost V 5 bases and J 4 bases, with 12 bases left between them. The CDR3: CSAPWDAYEQYF. The CDR3 bases are TGCAGTGCTCCTTGGGACGCGTACGAGCAGTACTTC.

The rearrangement joins TRBV5-5 to TRBJ2-7, with 8 nucleotides matching TRBD2. This CDR3 has 16 amino acids. Losses at the gene ends were 4 bases for V and 6 bases for J; bases not matched to a gene: 15. CDR1 is SGHKS and CDR2 is YYEKEE in the germline V gene (reference sequence). Here the CDR3 DNA reads TGTGCCAGCAGCCCCCGCGGGGGGCAGGGTGTTAGCGAGCAGTACTTC. Protein product: CASSPRGGQGVSEQYF.

This clonotype has ten or more counts. Here the CDR3 reads CASSSEGLAGGPGNTGELFF. The DNA for the CDR3 is TGTGCCAGCAGTTCCGAAGGACTAGCGGGAGGGCCCGGGAACACCGGGGAGCTGTTTTTT. V gene TRBV28 combines with J gene TRBJ2-2, with 15 positions matching TRBD2. CDR3 size: 20 residues. Per the germline V gene, CDR1 is MDHEN and CDR2 is SYDVKM. V shed 4 bases, J shed 1 base, and the junction held 10 bases outside the gene matches.

This clonotype was seen many times. The rearrangement joins TRBV7-2 to TRBJ1-5; tentative D call: TRBD1 (6 bases). Germline V CDR1 and CDR2: SGHTA, FQGNSA. This CDR3 comprises 15 residues. Between the trimmed V and J ends, which lost 5 bases and 4 bases, there was a span of 15 bases. The CDR3 here is CASSRAQGANQPQHF. The CDR3 DNA reads as TGTGCCAGCAGCCGGGCACAGGGAGCGAATCAGCCCCAGCATTTT.

The CDR3 here is CASSVETQPGNTIYF. The DNA for the CDR3 is TGTGCCAGCAGCGTAGAAACACAGCCGGGAAACACCATATATTTT. The chain links TRBV9 to TRBJ1-3; no reliable D call. Germline V gene data show CDR1 as SGDLS and CDR2 as YYNGEE. The CDR3 spans 15 residues. V was trimmed by 0 bases and J by 4 bases, leaving 11 bases between them.

This clonotype was counted between two and nine times. V gene TRBV20-1 combines with J gene TRBJ2-5; the match to TRBD2 covers 10 bases. V lost 3 bases, J lost 3 bases, and 7 bases stayed unmatched. The CDR3 has 15 amino acids. CDR1 and CDR2 from the germline V gene are DFQATT and SNEGSKA (reference sequence). CDR3 region: CSARPASGREETQYF. CDR3 DNA sequence: TGCAGTGCTAGGCCGGCTAGCGGGAGAGAAGAGACCCAGTACTTC.

This clonotype was detected many times. This chain uses TRBV11-2 with TRBJ2-7, with D hard to call. Trimming pared 1 base from V and 0 bases from J, leaving 7 bases between. This CDR3 is 14 amino acids long. Germline V gives CDR1 SGHAT, CDR2 FQNNGV. Written as DNA, the CDR3 is TGTGCCAGCAGCTTAGGGTCAGCCTCCTACGAGCAGTACTTC. Amino acid sequence: CASSLGSASYEQYF.

This clonotype was seen a handful of times. The rearrangement links TRBV28 to TRBJ1-3; a weak D match, TRBD1 (6 bases). From germline, CDR1 is MDHEN and CDR2 SYDVKM. Deletions cut 5 bases from V and 0 bases from J, with 14 bases between. This CDR3 is 16 amino acids long. The CDR3 nucleotides read TGTGCCAGCAGTCCCCTCCAGGACAGCTCTGGAAACACCATATATTTT. Protein sequence: CASSPLQDSSGNTIYF.

The sample holds many counts of this clonotype. The rearrangement uses TRBV24-1 and TRBJ2-5, with a tentative D call TRBD1 (6 bases). CDR1 is KGHDR, CDR2 SFDVKD, per germline. Trimming took 7 bases from V and 3 from J, leaving 8 bases between them. There are 12 residues in the CDR3. The DNA for the CDR3 is TGTGCCACCAGGAACAGGGAAGAGACCCAGTACTTC. Residues: CATRNREETQYF.

CDR3 bases: TGCAGTCGTCGGGACATTGGAACCAAAAACATTCAGTACTTC. Translating it yields CSRRDIGTKNIQYF. The chain links TRBV20-1 to TRBJ2-4; maybe TRBD1 (6 bases). With 8 bases removed from V and 2 bases from J, the gap between germline ends came to 16 bases. This CDR3 contains 14 residues. Germline V gene sequence: CDR1 DFQATT, CDR2 SNEGSKA (reference sequence).

This clonotype occurred many times. The V and J genes are TRBV30 and TRBJ1-4, with D unclear. V lost 0 bases, J lost 5 bases, and 13 bases lay in between. Germline CDR1 GTSNPN, CDR2 SVGIG (reference sequence). CDR3 length: 15 amino acids. In nucleotides, the CDR3 is TGTGCCTGGAGTGTGGCCGCATCGTTAAATGAAAAACTGTTTTTT. Its translation is CAWSVAASLNEKLFF.

This clonotype came up many times. The V and J genes are TRBV28 and TRBJ1-2; unclear D gene. V was clipped by 6 bases and J by 7 bases, with 18 bases between them. This CDR3 region has 14 residues. The germline V gene has CDR1 MDHEN and CDR2 SYDVKM. CDR3 region: CASRQTPSWGGYTF. The CDR3 coding sequence is TGTGCCAGCAGACAGACACCGTCATGGGGTGGCTACACCTTC.

The chain employs TRBV6-1 and TRBJ1-4, with D tentatively TRBD1 (6 bases). Trimming pared 6 bases from V and 7 bases from J, leaving 15 bases between. From germline, CDR1 is MNHNS and CDR2 SASEGT. The CDR3 runs to 14 residues. The CDR3 region is CASSRGGRGEKLFF. DNA for the CDR3: TGTGCCAGCAGCCGCGGGGGCAGGGGTGAAAAACTGTTTTTT.

This clonotype was recorded many times. This sequence joins TRBV6-2 or TRBV6-3 and TRBJ2-6; the D is unclear. Germline V lookup: CDR1 MNHEY, CDR2 SVGEGT. V was cut by 2 bases and J by 0 bases, with 5 bases left in between. This CDR3 contains 15 residues. CDR3 sequence (DNA): TGTGCCAGCAGTTACGTGGGCTCTGGGGCCAACGTCCTGACTTTC. Protein: CASSYVGSGANVLTF.

This clonotype was recorded a few times. The genes are TRBV20-1 and TRBJ2-7; D uncertain. Germline assignment: CDR1 DFQATT and CDR2 SNEGSKA (reference sequence). Trimming removed 1 base from V and 7 bases from J, with 5 bases in between. The CDR3 totals 10 residues. The CDR3 nucleotides are TGCAGTGCTAGAGTAATGGAGCAGTACTTC. This encodes CSARVMEQYF.

V gene TRBV24-1 combines with J gene TRBJ2-2, with D uncertain. CDR1 is KGHDR, CDR2 SFDVKD, per germline. This CDR3 is 14 amino acids long. Trimming took off 10 bases at V and 3 bases at J, with 14 bases between the two ends. CDR3 sequence (DNA): TGTGCCACTAACCATGGTCGGGACACCGGGGAGCTGTTTTTT. As protein: CATNHGRDTGELFF.

This clonotype was found many times. The V and J genes are TRBV7-2 and TRBJ2-7, with D possibly matching TRBD2 (6 bases). V lost 6 bases, J lost 2 bases, and 14 bases lay in between. From germline, CDR1 is SGHTA and CDR2 FQGNSA. This CDR3 is 14 amino acids long. The CDR3 DNA follows: TGTGCCAGCAGTCCGCGGAGGGAAACCTACGAGCAGTACTTC. The encoded protein is CASSPRRETYEQYF.

This chain links TRBV6-1 with TRBJ2-5; 10 nucleotides align to TRBD1. Trimming took 6 bases from V and 4 from J; bases not matched to a gene: 8. Per the germline V gene, CDR1 is MNHNS and CDR2 is SASEGT. The CDR3 spans 15 residues. The CDR3 spells CASSIGQGVPETQYF. The CDR3 coding sequence is TGTGCCAGCAGCATCGGACAGGGGGTCCCAGAGACCCAGTACTTC.

This clonotype was found many times. The chain has TRBV6-2 or TRBV6-3 and TRBJ2-7; D perhaps matches TRBD1 (5 bases). The CDR3 totals 13 residues. V lost 6 bases and J lost 0, with 9 bases in between. Germline CDR1 is MNHEY and CDR2 is SVGEGT. CDR3 residues: CASSLGHSYEQYF. CDR3 coding DNA: TGTGCCAGCAGCTTAGGACACTCCTACGAGCAGTACTTC.

This clonotype occurred a few times. The chain carries TRBV3-1 and TRBJ1-4, with 8 bases identical to TRBD1. V shed 3 bases, J shed 5 bases, and the junction held 5 bases outside the gene matches. The CDR3 runs 15 residues. Germline CDR1 LGHDT, CDR2 YNNKEL (reference sequence). CDR3 sequence (DNA): TGTGCCAGCAGCCAGCGACAGGGGACAAATGAAAAACTGTTTTTT. As protein: CASSQRQGTNEKLFF.

In its sample, this clonotype was seen many times. The chain has TRBV20-1 and TRBJ2-5; 11 bases are a match to TRBD2. The CDR3 totals 19 residues. The J segment lost 0 bases and the V segment lost 0 bases, leaving 12 bases of the junction unmatched. Germline CDR1 DFQATT, CDR2 SNEGSKA (reference sequence). The CDR3 here is CSARDLESSGRVYQETQYF. The CDR3 DNA sequence: TGCAGTGCTAGAGATTTAGAGAGTAGCGGGAGGGTCTACCAAGAGACCCAGTACTTC.

The V call is TRBV7-9, the J call TRBJ2-5, with 8 bases lining up with TRBD2. This CDR3 is built from 16 residues. V lost 4 bases, J lost 5 bases, and 12 bases stayed unmatched. Germline CDR1 and CDR2: SEHNR and FQNEAQ (reference sequence). The DNA of the CDR3 is TGTGCCAGCAGCTACGTGGTTAGCGGGATAGAGGAGACCCAGTACTTC. This translates into CASSYVVSGIEETQYF.

The chain recombines TRBV11-2 with TRBJ2-5; TRBD2 agrees at 8 bases. The CDR3 extends over 13 amino acids. Germline assignment: CDR1 SGHAT and CDR2 FQNNGV. Trimming at V came to 6 bases and at J to 5 bases, leaving 5 bases not matched to a gene. DNA for the CDR3: TGTGCCAGCAGGCGGGGGGCCGGGGAGACCCAGTACTTC. This gives the protein CASRRGAGETQYF. Based on the CDR3 plus reference TRBV11-2 and TRBJ2-5, the full variable domain is EAGVAQSPRYKIIEKRQSVAFWCNPISGHATLYWYQQILGQGPKLLIQFQNNGVVDDSQLPKDRFSAERLKGVDSTLKIQPAKLEDSAVYLCASRRGAGETQYFGPGTRLLVL.

The chain combines TRBV28 with TRBJ2-5; maybe TRBD2 (6 bases). The length of the CDR3 is 14 residues. Germline V gene data show CDR1 as MDHEN and CDR2 as SYDVKM. Trimming took off 7 bases at V and 5 bases at J, with 17 bases between the two ends. This CDR3 is CASTPGVDWETQYF. For the CDR3, the DNA is TGTGCCAGCACCCCGGGAGTGGATTGGGAGACCCAGTACTTC.

The CDR3 is CASSISDAGETQYF. The CDR3 bases are TGTGCCAGTAGTATCTCTGACGCCGGAGAGACCCAGTACTTC. The V gene is TRBV19, the J gene TRBJ2-5; D is ambiguous. V lost 3 bases, J lost 4 bases, and 12 bases lay in between. Germline CDR1 reads LNHDA; CDR2 reads SQIVND (reference sequence). The CDR3 is 14 residues long. The full variable domain, completed using reference TRBV19 and TRBJ2-5, is DGGITQSPKYLFRKEGQNVTLSCEQNLNHDAMYWYRQDPGQGLRLIYYSQIVNDFQKGDIAEGYSVSREKKESFPLTVTSAQKNPTAFYLCASSISDAGETQYFGPGTRLLVL.

The chain has TRBV4-1 and TRBJ1-5; 9 bases match TRBD1. This CDR3 spans 15 amino acids. CDR1 and CDR2 (germline): MGHRA, YSYEKL. Trimming at V came to 0 bases and at J to 6 bases, leaving 3 bases not matched to a gene. The CDR3 DNA reads as TGCGCCAGCAGCCAAGAGACAGGGGGAGGTCAGCCCCAGCATTTT. This encodes CASSQETGGGQPQHF.

This CDR3 reads CATSDWSLEETQYF. For the CDR3, the DNA is TGTGCCACCAGTGATTGGAGCTTAGAAGAGACCCAGTACTTC. This sequence joins TRBV24-1 and TRBJ2-5; D gene uncertain. The CDR3 loop spans 14 amino acids. V was cut by 2 bases and J by 3 bases, with 9 bases left in between. Germline V gene data show CDR1 as KGHDR and CDR2 as SFDVKD.

This rearrangement joins TRBV10-3 to TRBJ2-3; 7 positions match TRBD1. V lost 6 bases and J lost 7; bases outside the gene matches: 10. The CDR3 is 14 amino acids. Germline assignment: CDR1 ENHRY and CDR2 SYGVKD. The CDR3 DNA sequence: TGTGCCATCAGCCGGACAGGTGATATGTATACGCAGTATTTT. It is translated as CAISRTGDMYTQYF.

This clonotype was counted at least ten times. The rearrangement joins TRBV27 to TRBJ1-5; no definite D call. The ends were cut back, 6 bases at V and 1 base at J, with 10 bases in the middle. This CDR3 is 14 amino acids long. Germline V lookup: CDR1 MNHEY, CDR2 SMNVEV (reference sequence). Written as DNA, the CDR3 is TGTGCCAGCAGCAATGTGGGCAGCAATCAGCCCCAGCATTTT. This gives the protein CASSNVGSNQPQHF.

J is TRBJ1-2 and V is TRBV6-2 or TRBV6-3, with a tentative D call TRBD1 (5 bases). This CDR3 has 14 residues. V lost 6 bases, J lost 4 bases, and 15 bases lay in between. The V gene's germline CDR1 is MNHEY and CDR2 SVGEGT. As DNA, the CDR3 is TGTGCCAGCAGCTGGGGACTCGGCCCCTATGGCTACACCTTC. It yields the protein CASSWGLGPYGYTF.

This clonotype was picked up a small number of times. The chain recombines TRBV25-1 with TRBJ1-5; tentatively, D is TRBD1 (6 bases). Germline values: CDR1 MGHDK, CDR2 SYGVNS. The CDR3 loop spans 14 amino acids. V was pared by 3 bases and J by 7 bases, with 13 bases between. The CDR3 nucleotides are TGTGCCAGCAGTGAGTACAGGGATTTGCAGCCCCAGCATTTT. This encodes CASSEYRDLQPQHF.